These 22 T cell receptor beta chains were sequenced from one sample in a study of cytomegalovirus exposure and HLA in healthy donors. The PCR used 60 Vbeta and 13 Jbeta primers. Generated by immunoSEQ multiplex PCR, the TCRdb table keeps only in-frame clones and is missing some. Of around 180,000 clones in the sample, roughly 87% were seen once. The sample comprised PBMCs. All receptors derive from a girl in the first two years of life in good health and CMV-seronegative.

The J gene is TRBJ1-2, the V gene TRBV2; no clear D gene. V was clipped by 4 bases and J by 2 bases, with 8 bases between them. The CDR3 loop spans 13 amino acids. Germline V gene lookup returns CDR1 SNHLY and CDR2 FYNNEI. The chain's CDR3 is CASSAIQNYGYTF. The DNA of the CDR3 is TGTGCCAGCAGTGCGATCCAGAACTATGGCTACACCTTC.

The V gene is TRBV9, the J gene TRBJ2-1, with 10 bases identical to TRBD2. Per germline, CDR1 SGDLS and CDR2 YYNGEE. V was pared by 3 bases and J by 2 bases, with 2 bases of the junction left unmatched. The CDR3 loop spans 15 amino acids. CDR3 bases: TGTGCCAGCAGCGAAAGCGGGGGGGCCTACAATGAGCAGTTCTTC. Residues: CASSESGGAYNEQFF.

This rearrangement joins TRBV2 to TRBJ1-3, with 7 nucleotides matching TRBD1. With V trimmed by 7 bases and J by 0 bases, 9 bases remained unmatched. The CDR3 spans 16 residues. The germline CDR1 and CDR2 sequences are SNHLY and FYNNEI. The CDR3, as DNA: TGTGCCAGCAAAATAGGACAGGTCTCCTCTGGAAACACCATATATTTT. Encoded protein: CASKIGQVSSGNTIYF. Filled out from reference TRBV2 and TRBJ1-3, the complete variable domain reads EPEVTQTPSHQVTQMGQEVILRCVPISNHLYFYWYRQILGQKVEFLVSFYNNEISEKSEIFDDQFSVERPDGSNFTLKIRSTKLEDSAMYFCASKIGQVSSGNTIYFGEGSWLTVV.

CDR3 DNA: TGCAGCGTCCGACTATCCGATACGCAGTATTTT. Its protein is CSVRLSDTQYF. The chain carries TRBV29-1 and TRBJ2-3; a possible D gene is TRBD2 (5 bases). V was trimmed by 6 bases and J by 6 bases, leaving 10 bases between them. The germline V gene has CDR1 SQVTM and CDR2 ANQGSEA. There are 11 residues in the CDR3.

The chain uses TRBV5-1 and TRBJ2-3; 9 bases agree with TRBD1. Trimming took 1 base from V and 2 from J; bases not matched to a gene: 5. This CDR3 spans 16 amino acids. Germline loops: CDR1 SGHRS, CDR2 YFSETQ. The CDR3 is CASSLSGTGFTDTQYF. CDR3 sequence (DNA): TGCGCCAGCAGCTTGAGTGGGACAGGGTTCACAGATACGCAGTATTTT.

The rearrangement links TRBV9 to TRBJ2-2; D remains unclear. The CDR3 is 16 residues long. Germline V gene sequence: CDR1 SGDLS, CDR2 YYNGEE. V lost 0 bases to trimming and J lost 2 bases, with 11 bases between them. CDR3 sequence: CASSVAPIRNTGELFF. The CDR3 DNA reads as TGTGCCAGCAGCGTAGCTCCCATTAGAAACACCGGGGAGCTGTTTTTT.

The chain carries TRBV7-2 and TRBJ1-4; no reliable D call. V dropped 3 bases and J dropped 8 bases, with 13 bases sitting between them. Germline CDR1 reads SGHTA; CDR2 reads FQGNSA. This CDR3 has 14 amino acids. The CDR3 nucleotides are TGTGCCAGCAGCTTTCGACGGAGAGGGGAAAAACTGTTTTTT. It specifies CASSFRRRGEKLFF.

On this clone itself: Its ends do not fully match the called genes, so a read error is possible. The J gene is TRBJ1-2, the V gene TRBV7-9; 9 nucleotides line up with TRBD1. Germline V gives CDR1 SEHNR, CDR2 FQNEAQ (reference sequence). The CDR3 totals 16 residues. This chain's CDR3 is CSSYSLTGTGSNRYTF. Here the CDR3 DNA reads TGTTCCAGCTACTCCCTTACCGGGACAGGGAGTAACCGCTACACCTTC.

This clone appeared once. This chain uses TRBV7-2 with TRBJ2-5, with 12 bases lining up with TRBD2. Unmatched junction bases numbered 9, after V lost 5 bases and J lost 5 bases. CDR1 is SGHTA, CDR2 FQGNSA, per germline. The CDR3 runs to 16 residues. CDR3 in DNA: TGTGCCAGCAGCCAACTAGCGGGAGGTCACGGGGAGACCCAGTACTTC. It encodes CASSQLAGGHGETQYF.

This clone was recorded a few times. The V gene is TRBV4-2, the J gene TRBJ2-1, with 7 bases aligning to TRBD1. Unmatched junction bases numbered 8, after V lost 6 bases and J lost 0 bases. CDR1 and CDR2 (germline): LGHNA, YNFKEQ. This CDR3 comprises 16 residues. The CDR3 sequence: CASSSTGQSSYNEQFF. The CDR3, as DNA: TGTGCCAGCAGTTCGACAGGGCAGAGCTCCTACAATGAGCAGTTCTTC.

The chain joins TRBV30 to TRBJ1-5; 7 bases match TRBD1. V shed 5 bases and J 6 bases; nucleotides not matched to a gene: 7. The CDR3 is 13 amino acids. Germline V gives CDR1 GTSNPN, CDR2 SVGIG (reference sequence). The CDR3 loop reads CAWGGQGGQPQHF. In nucleotides, the CDR3 is TGTGCCTGGGGCGGGCAGGGGGGTCAGCCCCAGCATTTT.

The rearrangement uses TRBV30 and TRBJ1-2; D may be TRBD1 (5 bases). The CDR3 sequence is 14 residues long. V was trimmed by 2 bases and J by 0 bases, leaving 10 bases between them. Germline assignment: CDR1 GTSNPN and CDR2 SVGIG (reference sequence). CDR3 nucleotides: TGTGCCTGGAGTCAGAGGACACCTAACTATGGCTACACCTTC. Protein product: CAWSQRTPNYGYTF.

The CDR3 protein is CASSLGVGTSVWEQYF. As DNA, the CDR3 is TGTGCCAGCAGTTTAGGTGTCGGGACATCGGTATGGGAGCAGTACTTC. The J gene is TRBJ2-7, the V gene TRBV27; D might be TRBD1 (6 bases). Germline-derived CDR1 and CDR2 are MNHEY and SMNVEV (reference sequence). This CDR3 contains 16 residues. V was cut by 2 bases and J by 7 bases, with 21 bases left in between.

This clone was recorded only once. The genes are TRBV7-2 and TRBJ2-1; 9 positions agree with TRBD1. V was pared by 3 bases and J by 5 bases, with 5 bases of the junction left unmatched. There are 15 residues in the CDR3. Germline CDR1 is SGHTA and CDR2 is FQGNSA. CDR3 coding DNA: TGTGCCAGCAGCTTCTTTGGACAGGGGAACAATGAGCAGTTCTTC. Its protein product is CASSFFGQGNNEQFF.

The rearrangement uses TRBV9 and TRBJ1-3; no firm D call. Germline V gene sequence: CDR1 SGDLS, CDR2 YYNGEE. V was cut by 4 bases and J by 0 bases, with 8 bases left in between. The CDR3 consists of 14 residues. CDR3 sequence (DNA): TGTGCCAGCAGCCCCCGGTTCTCTGGAAACACCATATATTTT. It encodes CASSPRFSGNTIYF. Variable domain in full (rest from reference TRBV9 and TRBJ1-3): DSGVTQTPKHLITATGQRVTLRCSPRSGDLSVYWYQQSLDQGLQFLIQYYNGEERAKGNILERFSAQQFPDLHSELNLSSLELGDSALYFCASSPRFSGNTIYFGEGSWLTVV.

This clone occurred a few times. The gene calls are TRBV7-9 and TRBJ2-7; 11 bases map to TRBD2. CDR1 is SEHNR and CDR2 is FQNEAQ in the germline V gene (reference sequence). CDR3 size: 13 residues. Unmatched junction bases numbered 2, after V lost 8 bases and J lost 2 bases. CDR3 sequence (DNA): TGTGCCAGCGTAGCGGGAGGGCCCTACGAGCAGTACTTC. Encoded protein: CASVAGGPYEQYF.

This sequence joins TRBV11-2 and TRBJ1-2; TRBD1 is a possible D gene (5 bases). V lost 5 bases, J lost 4 bases, and 20 bases lay in between. Germline CDR1 reads SGHAT; CDR2 reads FQNNGV. The CDR3 spans 16 residues. CDR3 nucleotide sequence: TGTGCCAGCAGCCTCAAGGGGATGGGGTTGCCCTATGGCTACACCTTC. Protein: CASSLKGMGLPYGYTF.

The J gene is TRBJ2-6, the V gene TRBV5-1; D might be TRBD2 (6 bases). The CDR3 covers 16 residues. Germline V CDR1 and CDR2: SGHRS, YFSETQ. V dropped 0 bases and J dropped 2 bases, with 9 bases sitting between them. Here the CDR3 reads CASSLEGGTGANVLTF. The DNA of the CDR3 is TGCGCCAGCAGCTTGGAGGGCGGGACTGGGGCCAACGTCCTGACTTTC.

The V gene is TRBV30, the J gene TRBJ2-7, with a possible D match to TRBD2 (6 bases). The CDR3 spans 15 residues. CDR1 is GTSNPN and CDR2 is SVGIG in the germline V gene (reference sequence). The V end lost 0 bases, the J end lost 0 bases, and 12 bases lay between the germline ends. DNA for the CDR3: TGTGCCTGGAGTGTAGACGGGGGAAGCTCCTACGAGCAGTACTTC. Translated, it gives CAWSVDGGSSYEQYF.

The rearrangement links TRBV28 to TRBJ2-3; a possible D gene is TRBD2 (5 bases). Trimming cost V 6 bases and J 1 base, with 14 bases left between them. The CDR3 is 15 amino acids. Germline values: CDR1 MDHEN, CDR2 SYDVKM. The CDR3 here is CASRAGRGRTDTQYF. The CDR3 bases are TGTGCCAGCAGGGCAGGCAGAGGGCGCACAGATACGCAGTATTTT. Filled out from reference TRBV28 and TRBJ2-3, the complete variable domain reads DVKVTQSSRYLVKRTGEKVFLECVQDMDHENMFWYRQDPGLGLRLIYFSYDVKMKEKGDIPEGYSVSREKKERFSLILESASTNQTSMYLCASRAGRGRTDTQYFGPGTRLTVL.

CDR3 protein: CAWSVIGADGYTF. CDR3 coding DNA: TGTGCCTGGAGTGTCATAGGGGCCGATGGCTACACCTTC. The V gene is TRBV30, the J gene TRBJ1-2, with a tentative D call TRBD1 (5 bases). CDR3 size: 13 residues. Trimming shortened V by 0 bases and J by 6 bases, and 11 bases separated the two germline ends. Germline-derived CDR1 and CDR2 are GTSNPN and SVGIG (reference sequence). The full variable domain, its missing parts supplied by reference TRBV30 and TRBJ1-2, is SQTIHQWPATLVQPVGSPLSLECTVEGTSNPNLYWYRQAAGRGLQLLFYSVGIGQISSEVPQNLSASRPQDRQFILSSKKLLLSDSGFYLCAWSVIGADGYTFGSGTRLTVV.

The rearrangement links TRBV28 to TRBJ2-6; D is unresolved. V was trimmed by 5 bases and J by 4 bases, leaving 6 bases between them. Per the germline V gene, CDR1 is MDHEN and CDR2 is SYDVKM. The CDR3 is 13 amino acids. In nucleotides, the CDR3 is TGTGCCAGCAGTATACAGGGGGCCAACGTCCTGACTTTC. This gives the protein CASSIQGANVLTF. The full variable domain, in which reference TRBV28 and TRBJ2-6 provide the parts outside the CDR3, is DVKVTQSSRYLVKRTGEKVFLECVQDMDHENMFWYRQDPGLGLRLIYFSYDVKMKEKGDIPEGYSVSREKKERFSLILESASTNQTSMYLCASSIQGANVLTFGAGSRLTVL.